The source of this T cell receptor (beta chain) is a study of blood T cells in healthy people across ages. PCR was performed a second time for 7 to 11 cycles using a sample-barcoded 5' primer and a J-beta primer mix. Individual samples furnished no less than 3 million CDR3-containing paired-end reads apiece. TCRdb passed the 5' RACE reads through MiXCR, listing each CDR3 protein once. The table has almost 1 million distinct CDR3 sequences, roughly 50% seen once; the top ten hold 20% to 25%. CDR1 is MNHNY, CDR2 SVGAGI, per germline (reference sequence). V shed 6 bases and J shed 3 bases, with 9 bases lying between them. This CDR3 spans 12 amino acids.

Specimen: blood. V usage is TRBV6-6 and J usage is TRBJ2-7, with D unclear. The TCR was taken from a woman aged 55-69 years in good health. In DNA, the CDR3 is TGTGCCAGCAGGTACCTCGGCTACGAGCAGTACTTC. Amino acid sequence: CASRYLGYEQYF.